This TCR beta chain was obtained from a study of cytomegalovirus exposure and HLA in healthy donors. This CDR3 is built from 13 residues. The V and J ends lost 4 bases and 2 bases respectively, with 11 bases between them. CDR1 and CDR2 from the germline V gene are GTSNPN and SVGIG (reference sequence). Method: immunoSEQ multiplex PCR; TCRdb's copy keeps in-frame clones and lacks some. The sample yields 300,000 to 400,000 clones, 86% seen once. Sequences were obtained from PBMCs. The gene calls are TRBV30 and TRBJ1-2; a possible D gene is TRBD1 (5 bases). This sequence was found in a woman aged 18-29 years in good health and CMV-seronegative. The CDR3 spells CAWTLTENYGYTF. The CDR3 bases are TGTGCCTGGACGTTGACAGAGAACTATGGCTACACCTTC.